This T cell receptor beta chain was sequenced in a study of metastatic and nonmetastatic thyroid tumors. Methods used by the authors: Between-group CDR3 differences, defined by clinicopathological status, yielded a distant-metastasis classifier for papillary thyroid cancer. Using MiXCR, TCRdb re-called clones from the PCR reads. In this record, the V and J calls reflect TCRdb's handling and not the investigators' own analysis. The sample contains some 13,000 clones, over 20% of which appear only once. All patients were treatment-naive before thyroid surgery. This clone was observed at least ten times. Input material: tumor tissue. This clonotype was obtained from a female donor with papillary thyroid cancer or a benign thyroid nodule (not recorded which). Some clones in this sample may be carry-over from other donors' samples.

Here the CDR3 DNA reads TGTGCCAGCAGTTACTCGAAAGAGACTAGCGCCACAGATACGCAGTATTTT. As protein: CASSYSKETSATDTQYF. This chain joins TRBV6-5 and TRBJ2-3, with 8 positions matching TRBD2. From germline, CDR1 is MNHEY and CDR2 SVGAGI. This CDR3 has 17 residues. J lost 2 bases, V lost 0 bases, and 7 bases had no gene match.